Below, one T cell receptor beta chain is given with its context. What it binds is unknown. This record belongs to a study of T cells in localized non-small cell lung cancer. The CDR3 contains 16 residues. Germline CDR1 LGHNA, CDR2 YSLEER. Trimming removed 0 bases from V and 2 bases from J, with 8 bases in between. Clones were sequenced by immunoSEQ multiplex PCR, and TCRdb holds only the in-frame ones, with some missing. Among 20,000 to 25,000 clones listed, around 87% were seen once. Study-wide points: Sequencing was restricted to one tumor region; therefore, heterogeneity remains possible. Uninvolved adjacent lung, not tumor, had the highest T cell clonality. Prolonged overall survival went with higher T cell density in the blood.

This sequence joins TRBV4-3 and TRBJ2-6; the D is unclear. This clonotype was sampled from a man aged 40-75 years with stage II squamous cell lung carcinoma. Material: PBMCs, obtained before any cancer treatment. The CDR3 nucleotides are TGCGCCAGCAGCCAAGATATGGTGACTGGGGCCAACGTCCTGACTTTC. This sequence encodes CASSQDMVTGANVLTF.